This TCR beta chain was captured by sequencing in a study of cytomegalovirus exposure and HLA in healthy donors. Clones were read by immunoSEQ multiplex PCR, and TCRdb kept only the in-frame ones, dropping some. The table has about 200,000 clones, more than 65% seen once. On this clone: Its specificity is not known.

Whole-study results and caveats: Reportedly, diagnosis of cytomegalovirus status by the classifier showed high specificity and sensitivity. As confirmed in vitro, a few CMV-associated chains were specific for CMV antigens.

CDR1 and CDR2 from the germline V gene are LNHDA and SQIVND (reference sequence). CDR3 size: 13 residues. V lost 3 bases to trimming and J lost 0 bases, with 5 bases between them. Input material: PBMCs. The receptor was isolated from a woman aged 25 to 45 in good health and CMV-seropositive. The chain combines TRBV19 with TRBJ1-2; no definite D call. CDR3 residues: CASSIDTNYGYTF. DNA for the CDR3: TGTGCCAGTAGTATCGACACTAACTATGGCTACACCTTC. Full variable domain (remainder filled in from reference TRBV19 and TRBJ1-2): DGGITQSPKYLFRKEGQNVTLSCEQNLNHDAMYWYRQDPGQGLRLIYYSQIVNDFQKGDIAEGYSVSREKKESFPLTVTSAQKNPTAFYLCASSIDTNYGYTFGSGTRLTVV.